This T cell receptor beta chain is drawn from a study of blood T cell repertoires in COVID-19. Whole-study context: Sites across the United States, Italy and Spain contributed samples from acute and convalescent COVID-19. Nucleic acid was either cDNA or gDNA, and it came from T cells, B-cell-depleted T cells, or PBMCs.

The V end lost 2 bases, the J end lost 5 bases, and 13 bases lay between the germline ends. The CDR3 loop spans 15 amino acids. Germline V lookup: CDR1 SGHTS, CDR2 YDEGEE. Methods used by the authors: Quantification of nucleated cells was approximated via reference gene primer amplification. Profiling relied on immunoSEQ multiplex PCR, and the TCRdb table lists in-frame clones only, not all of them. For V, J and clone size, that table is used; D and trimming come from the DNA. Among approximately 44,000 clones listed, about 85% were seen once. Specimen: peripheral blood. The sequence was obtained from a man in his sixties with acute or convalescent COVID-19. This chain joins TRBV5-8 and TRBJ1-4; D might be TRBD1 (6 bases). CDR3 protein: CASSFTGQRNEKLFF. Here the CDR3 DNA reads TGTGCCAGCAGCTTCACCGGACAGCGAAATGAAAAACTGTTTTTT.